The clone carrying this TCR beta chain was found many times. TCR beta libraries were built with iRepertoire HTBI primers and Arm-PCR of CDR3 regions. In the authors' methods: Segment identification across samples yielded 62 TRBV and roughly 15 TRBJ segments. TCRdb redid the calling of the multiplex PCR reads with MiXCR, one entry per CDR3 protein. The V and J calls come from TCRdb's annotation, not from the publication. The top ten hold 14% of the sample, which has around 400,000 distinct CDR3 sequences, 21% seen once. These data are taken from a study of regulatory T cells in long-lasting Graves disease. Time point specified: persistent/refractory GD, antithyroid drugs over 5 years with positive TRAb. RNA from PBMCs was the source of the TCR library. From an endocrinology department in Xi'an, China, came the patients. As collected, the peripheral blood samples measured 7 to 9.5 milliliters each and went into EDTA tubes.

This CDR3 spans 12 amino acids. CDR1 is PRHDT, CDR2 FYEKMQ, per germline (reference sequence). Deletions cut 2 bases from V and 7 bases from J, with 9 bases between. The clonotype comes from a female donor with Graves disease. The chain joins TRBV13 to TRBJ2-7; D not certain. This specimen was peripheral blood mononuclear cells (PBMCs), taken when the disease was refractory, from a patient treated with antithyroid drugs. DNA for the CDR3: TGTGCCAGCAGCTTATGGGGTGGGGAGCAGTACTTC. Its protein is CASSLWGGEQYF.